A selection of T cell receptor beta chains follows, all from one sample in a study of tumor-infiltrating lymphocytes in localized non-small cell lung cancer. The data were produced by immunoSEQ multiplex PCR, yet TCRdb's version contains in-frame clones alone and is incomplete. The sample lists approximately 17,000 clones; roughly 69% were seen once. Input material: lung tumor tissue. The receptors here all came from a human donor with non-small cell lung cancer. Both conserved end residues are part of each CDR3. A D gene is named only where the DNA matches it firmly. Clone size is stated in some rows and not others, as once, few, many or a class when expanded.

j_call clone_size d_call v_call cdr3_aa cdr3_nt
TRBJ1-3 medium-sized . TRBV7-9 CASYHDGSGNTIYF TGTGCCAGCTACCACGACGGCTCTGGAAACACCATATATTTT
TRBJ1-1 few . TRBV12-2 CASLGNTEAFF TGTGCAAGTCTCGGAAACACTGAAGCTTTCTTT
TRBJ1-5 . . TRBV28 CASSFSGRDSNQPQHF TGTGCCAGCAGTTTCTCGGGGAGGGATAGCAATCAGCCCCAGCATTTT
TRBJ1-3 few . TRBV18 CASSPPAGPNSGNTIYF TGTGCCAGCTCACCACCGGCTGGGCCCAACTCTGGAAACACCATATATTTT
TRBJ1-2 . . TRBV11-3 CASSPGQFLGYTF TGTGCCAGCAGCCCCGGACAGTTTCTTGGCTACACCTTC
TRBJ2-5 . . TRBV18 CASSTTAGPQETQYF TGTGCCAGCTCAACAACAGCGGGTCCCCAAGAGACCCAGTACTTC
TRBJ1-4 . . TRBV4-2 CASSTNEKLFF TGTGCCAGCAGTACTAATGAAAAACTGTTTTTT
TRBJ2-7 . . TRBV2 CASSVELEQYF TGTGCCAGCAGTGTTGAGTTGGAGCAGTACTTC
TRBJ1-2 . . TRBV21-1 CASSRTEGSYGYTF TGTGCCAGCAGCAGAACGGAGGGGAGCTATGGCTACACCTTC
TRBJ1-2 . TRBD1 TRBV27 CASKRGQGANYGYTF TGTGCCAGCAAAAGGGGACAGGGGGCTAACTATGGCTACACCTTC
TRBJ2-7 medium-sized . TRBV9 CASRGRGREYF TGTGCCAGCAGGGGAAGGGGTAGGGAGTACTTC
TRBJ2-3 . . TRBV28 CASSLGTSDTQYF TGTGCCAGCAGTTTGGGCACGTCAGATACGCAGTATTTT
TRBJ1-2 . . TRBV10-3 CAISVGGAYGYTF TGTGCCATCAGTGTCGGGGGGGCCTATGGCTACACCTTC
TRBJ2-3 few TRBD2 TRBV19 CASSMGTSVNTDTQYF TGTGCCAGTAGTATGGGGACTAGCGTGAACACAGATACGCAGTATTTT
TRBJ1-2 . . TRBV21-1 CASSQATGDLDGYTF TGTGCCAGCAGCCAGGCGACAGGCGACCTCGATGGCTACACCTTC
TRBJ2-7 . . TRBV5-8 CASSLGPGVYEQYF TGTGCCAGCAGCTTGGGTCCGGGGGTCTACGAGCAGTACTTC
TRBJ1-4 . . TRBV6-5 CASSIIATNEKLFF TGTGCCAGCAGCATCATTGCAACTAATGAAAAACTGTTTTTT
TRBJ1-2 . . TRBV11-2 CASSLDLGGINYGYTF TGTGCCAGCAGCTTAGATTTAGGGGGGATTAACTATGGCTACACCTTC
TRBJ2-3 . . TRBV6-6 CASSYFPADGDTQYF TGTGCCAGCAGTTACTTTCCCGCAGACGGAGATACGCAGTATTTT
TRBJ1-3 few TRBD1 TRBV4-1 CASSQGTGDSGNTIYF TGCGCCAGCAGCCAAGGGACAGGGGACTCTGGAAACACCATATATTTT
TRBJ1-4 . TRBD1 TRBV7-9 CASSLEDRVGEKLFF TGTGCCAGCAGCTTAGAGGACAGGGTCGGAGAAAAACTGTTTTTT
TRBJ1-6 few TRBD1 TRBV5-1 CASSGDRGNSPLHF TGCGCCAGCAGCGGGGACAGGGGTAATTCACCCCTCCACTTT
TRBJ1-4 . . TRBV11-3 CASRSRGNEKLFF TGTGCCAGCAGGTCTAGGGGGAATGAAAAACTGTTTTTT
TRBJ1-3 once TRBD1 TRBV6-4 CASSYSGPTGGLGNTIYF TGTGCCAGCAGTTACTCGGGTCCCACAGGGGGACTTGGAAACACCATATATTTT
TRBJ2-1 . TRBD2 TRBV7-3 CASSFATSGGEGEQFF TGTGCCAGCAGCTTCGCGACTAGCGGGGGGGAGGGTGAGCAGTTCTTC
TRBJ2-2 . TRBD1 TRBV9 CASSVVGGQGNTGELFF TGTGCCAGCAGCGTAGTGGGGGGACAGGGAAACACCGGGGAGCTGTTTTTT
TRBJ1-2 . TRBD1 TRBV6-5 CASSMTPGQSYGYTF TGTGCCAGCAGTATGACACCGGGACAGAGCTATGGCTACACCTTC
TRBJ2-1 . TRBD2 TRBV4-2 CASSQQAGGSYNEQFF TGTGCCAGCAGCCAACAAGCGGGAGGGTCTTACAATGAGCAGTTCTTC